This T cell receptor beta chain was retrieved from a study of OX40 agonist ivuxolimab in advanced cancers. General study findings and limits: Among T cells, CD8+ cells averaged more expanded clones than CD4+ cells.

In regard to this clone: The target antigen is unknown.

The CDR3 runs 15 residues. Germline CDR1 and CDR2: SGHAT and FQNNGV. The V and J ends lost 5 bases and 0 bases respectively, with 13 bases between them. This table comes from immunoSEQ multiplex PCR, and its TCRdb copy is limited to in-frame clones, with some not included. The repertoire holds around 50,000 clones, with roughly nine tenths as singletons. The chain is built from TRBV11-2 and TRBJ2-5, with D possibly matching TRBD2 (6 bases). Here the sequenced sample was CD4+ or CD8+ T cells sorted from blood, taken in a trial of the OX40 agonist ivuxolimab. This clonotype was obtained from an adult with an advanced solid tumor such as melanoma, head and neck, liver or kidney cancer. CDR3 in DNA: TGTGCCAGCAGCCCGGGACTTTCGTACCAAGAGACCCAGTACTTC. It translates to CASSPGLSYQETQYF.